The rows below give T cell receptor beta chains drawn from one sample of a study of shared clonotypes between healthy human individuals. Assay used: immunoSEQ multiplex PCR; TCRdb lists only in-frame clones, some missing. The sample yields some 1.5 million clones, 95% to 99% seen once. The sample comprised naive CD4+ T cells sorted from blood. All receptors come from a man between 25 and 39 years old in good health. The CDR3 runs from the conserved cysteine through the conserved F or W. Each record gives: D gene, V gene, clone size, J gene, CDR3 protein, CDR3 DNA. The D gene is left open where the match is weak. Rows may omit the clone size; those that give it use once, few, many or a size class.

>.|TRBV5-1|.|TRBJ2-1
CASSLGMAGWGEQFF
TGCGCCAGCAGCTTGGGTATGGCGGGATGGGGGGAGCAGTTCTTC
>.|TRBV19|.|TRBJ2-6
CASSGRGSGANVLTF
TGTGCCAGTAGCGGGCGGGGCTCTGGGGCCAACGTCCTGACTTTC
>TRBD2|TRBV7-8|.|TRBJ2-5
CASRIILTSGRETQYF
TGTGCCAGCAGAATCATCTTGACTAGCGGGAGAGAGACCCAGTACTTC
>.|TRBV12-5|.|TRBJ2-3
CASGNRGANTQYF
TGTGCTAGTGGCAATAGGGGGGCAAATACGCAGTATTTT
>.|TRBV27|.|TRBJ2-7
CASSILYEQYF
TGTGCCAGCAGTATCCTCTACGAGCAGTACTTC
>.|TRBV11-2|.|TRBJ2-1
CASSLEDLAKFF
TGTGCCAGCAGCTTAGAAGACCTAGCGAAGTTCTTC
>.|TRBV7-9|.|TRBJ2-7
CASSLFSLGSTNEQYF
TGTGCCAGCAGCTTATTTTCCCTGGGAAGTACCAACGAGCAGTACTTC
>.|TRBV7-5|.|TRBJ2-5
CVRSFLRQGRGETQYF
TGTGTCAGAAGCTTCCTCCGACAGGGACGAGGAGAGACCCAGTACTTC
>TRBD2|TRBV6-1|.|TRBJ2-5
CASSEPPSAGGRETQYF
TGTGCCAGCAGTGAACCTCCTTCGGCGGGAGGTAGGGAGACCCAGTACTTC
>TRBD1|TRBV5-1|.|TRBJ2-2
CASSLEGADTGELFF
TGCGCCAGCAGCTTGGAGGGGGCCGACACCGGGGAGCTGTTTTTT
>.|TRBV18|.|TRBJ1-1
CASSPPNSRTASTEAFF
TGTGCCAGCTCACCACCCAATTCACGGACGGCGAGCACTGAAGCTTTCTTT
>.|TRBV18|.|TRBJ2-1
CASSPGPEQFF
TGTGCCAGCTCACCAGGGCCCGAGCAGTTCTTC
>TRBD1|TRBV5-1|.|TRBJ2-7
CASSPGTGEAYEQYF
TGCGCCAGCAGCCCAGGGACAGGGGAAGCCTACGAGCAGTACTTC
>.|TRBV18|.|TRBJ2-5
CASSPQLSQETQYF
TGTGCCAGCTCACCACAATTATCTCAAGAGACCCAGTACTTC
>.|TRBV7-9|.|TRBJ2-7
CASSLRLGNSYEQYF
TGTGCCAGCAGCTTACGACTAGGAAATTCCTACGAGCAGTACTTC
>.|TRBV5-6|.|TRBJ1-1
CASSFRGLNTEAFF
TGTGCCAGCAGCTTTAGGGGCTTGAACACTGAAGCTTTCTTT
>.|TRBV5-1|.|TRBJ2-3
CASSLGVPTDTQYF
TGCGCCAGCAGCCTTGGAGTCCCCACAGATACGCAGTATTTT
>.|TRBV19|once|TRBJ2-6
CASRSSGANVLTF
TGTGCCAGTAGGAGTTCTGGGGCCAACGTCCTGACTTTC
>.|TRBV28|.|TRBJ2-3
CASSPGATDTQYF
TGTGCCAGCAGTCCCGGGGCTACAGATACGCAGTATTTT
>.|TRBV28|.|TRBJ1-2
CATLDPGFFYGYTF
TGTGCCACCCTCGATCCAGGGTTCTTTTATGGCTACACCTTC
>TRBD2|TRBV2|.|TRBJ2-1
CASFGTGAKQGLAGVGDEQFF
TGTGCCAGCTTTGGGACAGGGGCGAAACAGGGACTAGCGGGAGTGGGCGATGAGCAGTTCTTC
>TRBD1|TRBV11-2|.|TRBJ1-3
CASSLYMTGAGNTIYF
TGTGCCAGCAGCTTATATATGACAGGGGCGGGAAACACCATATATTTT
>.|TRBV10-2|.|TRBJ2-5
CASIPQAQGETQYF
TGCGCCAGCATTCCACAGGCGCAGGGAGAGACCCAGTACTTC
>.|TRBV28|.|TRBJ2-5
CASSGRGPQETQYF
TGTGCCAGCAGTGGACGGGGGCCCCAAGAGACCCAGTACTTC
>.|TRBV10-2|.|TRBJ2-1
CASYRTWTSNEQFF
TGCGCCAGCTATCGGACTTGGACCTCCAATGAGCAGTTCTTC